These 27 T cell receptor beta chains originate from one sample sequenced in a study of cytomegalovirus exposure and HLA in healthy donors. 60 Vbeta and 13 Jbeta primers were used in PCR. Generated by immunoSEQ multiplex PCR, the TCRdb table keeps only in-frame clones and is missing some. Here the sample spans under 30,000 clones, roughly 73% being singletons. Material for sequencing was PBMCs. These receptors were obtained from a male donor in good health and CMV-seronegative.

This chain joins TRBV6-5 and TRBJ2-1, with 7 positions matching TRBD2. The CDR3 length is 13 residues. The junction had 2 bases not matched to a gene; V was cut back by 2 bases and J by 7 bases. The germline gives CDR1 MNHEY, CDR2 SVGAGI. CDR3 bases: TGTGCCAGCAGTTACCTTAGCGGGAATGAGCAGTTCTTC. Its translation: CASSYLSGNEQFF.

Only a few counts were recorded for this clone. This chain connects TRBV4-2 to TRBJ2-3; 10 bases line up with TRBD2. Germline V gene sequence: CDR1 LGHNA, CDR2 YNFKEQ. The CDR3 is 16 residues long. Trimming at V came to 4 bases and at J to 1 base, leaving 5 bases not matched to a gene. The CDR3 spells CASSRPLAGGTDTQYF. The CDR3 nucleotides read TGTGCCAGCAGCCGCCCCCTAGCGGGGGGCACAGATACGCAGTATTTT.

The chain employs TRBV5-1 and TRBJ2-1; 9 nucleotides agree with TRBD2. The CDR3 spans 16 residues. The junction had 14 bases not matched to a gene; V was cut back by 7 bases and J by 6 bases. From germline, CDR1 is SGHRS and CDR2 YFSETQ. CDR3 in DNA: TGCGCCAGCTCCTTTGGATGGGCGGGGGGGCGCAATGAGCAGTTCTTC. Residues: CASSFGWAGGRNEQFF.

With regard to this clone: An end of the junction differs from the germline gene, which may be a read error. The sample has other DNA sequences that encode this CDR3 too. The chain employs TRBV18 and TRBJ1-3; D unclear. This CDR3 contains 15 residues. In germline, CDR1 is KGHSH, CDR2 LQKENI. The CDR3 DNA reads TGTGCCAGCTCGCCACCGACCGCGCTAGAAAACACCATATATTTT. Protein product: CASSPPTALENTIYF. The complete variable domain, with remaining parts taken from reference TRBV18 and TRBJ1-3, reads NAGVMQNPRHLVRRRGQEARLRCSPMKGHSHVYWYRQLPEEGLKFMVYLQKENIIDESGMPKERFSAEFPKEGPSILRIQQVVRGDSAAYFCASSPPTALENTIYFGEGSWLTVV.

CDR3 loop: CASSQDPRIQYF. The CDR3 DNA follows: TGTGCCAGCAGCCAAGATCCGCGCATTCAGTACTTC. The rearrangement links TRBV14 to TRBJ2-4, with no clear D. The CDR3 runs to 12 residues. Trimming left V 0 bases short and J 9 bases short, with 6 bases between. Germline V gene lookup returns CDR1 SGHDN and CDR2 FVKESK.

The V gene is TRBV9, the J gene TRBJ2-7; the match to TRBD1 covers 9 bases. Germline values: CDR1 SGDLS, CDR2 YYNGEE. The V segment lost 0 bases and the J segment 3 bases; nucleotides outside the gene matches: 4. CDR3 length equals 15 residues. The CDR3 DNA reads TGTGCCAGCAGCGTAGGGACAGGGGTAGTCTACGAGCAGTACTTC. Translating gives CASSVGTGVVYEQYF.

The chain joins TRBV4-1 to TRBJ1-6; TRBD1 is a possible D gene (5 bases). V gave up 0 bases and J gave up 10 bases, with 7 bases separating them. This CDR3 spans 13 amino acids. The germline V gene has CDR1 MGHRA and CDR2 YSYEKL. CDR3: CASSQDWGSPLHF. For the CDR3, the DNA is TGCGCCAGCAGCCAAGATTGGGGCTCACCCCTCCACTTT.

This clone was counted once. The V gene is TRBV13, the J gene TRBJ1-4; 8 bases fit TRBD1. Trimming removed 5 bases from V and 8 bases from J; junction bases left unmatched: 13. Germline V gene lookup returns CDR1 PRHDT and CDR2 FYEKMQ (reference sequence). The CDR3 is 16 residues long. CDR3 residues: CASSDKRGTGGEKLFF. The CDR3 region has the DNA TGTGCCAGCAGCGACAAACGGGGAACAGGGGGGGAAAAACTGTTTTTT.

The chain links TRBV11-1 to TRBJ2-7; D is unclear. The CDR3 totals 14 residues. Germline V gene lookup returns CDR1 SGHAT and CDR2 FQDESV (reference sequence). V was pared by 1 base and J by 4 bases, with 11 bases between. The CDR3: CASSLGLVTYEQYF. For the CDR3, the DNA is TGTGCCAGCAGCTTAGGCCTAGTAACTTACGAGCAGTACTTC.

This sequence joins TRBV9 and TRBJ1-6; 8 bases agree with TRBD1. V lost 0 bases, J lost 5 bases, and 7 bases stayed unmatched. The CDR3 contains 17 residues. Germline lookup yields CDR1 SGDLS and CDR2 YYNGEE. The CDR3 DNA reads TGTGCCAGCAGCGTAGGACAGGGGACCCGGGATAATTCACCCCTCCACTTT. Its translation is CASSVGQGTRDNSPLHF.

The rearrangement uses TRBV7-9 and TRBJ2-1; 7 bases map to TRBD1. This CDR3 is 17 amino acids long. Germline CDR1 is SEHNR and CDR2 is FQNEAQ (reference sequence). V gave up 0 bases and J gave up 7 bases; unmatched junction bases: 12. The CDR3: CASSLASTGEGWNEQFF. The CDR3 DNA follows: TGTGCCAGCAGCTTAGCATCTACAGGGGAAGGTTGGAATGAGCAGTTCTTC.

This rearrangement joins TRBV7-2 to TRBJ2-7; D possibly corresponds to TRBD1 (5 bases). CDR1 and CDR2 from the germline V gene are SGHTA and FQGNSA. V was trimmed by 8 bases and J by 4 bases, leaving 24 bases between them. The CDR3 runs to 16 residues. CDR3 in DNA: TGTGCCAGCTCAGCTTCTTCCGGCAGGGTGAATTACGAGCAGTACTTC. It specifies CASSASSGRVNYEQYF.

This clone is categorized as medium-sized (0.01 to 0.1%). The chain links TRBV7-9 to TRBJ2-3; D not resolved. The V and J ends lost 7 bases and 0 bases respectively, with 14 bases between them. Germline loops: CDR1 SEHNR, CDR2 FQNEAQ (reference sequence). The CDR3 has 15 residues. CDR3 protein: CASNADWHSTDTQYF. In DNA form, the CDR3 reads TGTGCCAGCAACGCAGACTGGCACAGCACAGATACGCAGTATTTT.

V is TRBV7-8 and J is TRBJ2-1, with D hard to call. Trimming shortened V by 1 base and J by 2 bases, and 9 bases separated the two germline ends. Per the germline V gene, CDR1 is SGHVS and CDR2 is FQNEAQ. The CDR3 contains 15 residues. The CDR3 region has the DNA TGTGCCAGCAGCTTAGATACATATACCTACAATGAGCAGTTCTTC. Protein: CASSLDTYTYNEQFF.

The rearrangement uses TRBV28 and TRBJ1-4; TRBD1 might be the D (5 bases). The V and J ends lost 3 bases and 8 bases respectively, with 19 bases between them. CDR1 and CDR2 (germline): MDHEN, SYDVKM. The CDR3 has 16 amino acids. Here the CDR3 DNA reads TGTGCCAGCAGTTTGCCGCACGGACCCCGGGGGGAAAAACTGTTTTTT. Protein: CASSLPHGPRGEKLFF.

The V gene is TRBV7-9, the J gene TRBJ2-2, with D possibly being TRBD2 (5 bases). V lost 1 base to trimming and J lost 2 bases, with 17 bases between them. There are 18 residues in the CDR3. Germline V gene sequence: CDR1 SEHNR, CDR2 FQNEAQ (reference sequence). The CDR3 nucleotides are TGTGCCAGCAGCTTAGGAGGGCAGGACCCCCGAAACACCGGGGAGCTGTTTTTT. Translated: CASSLGGQDPRNTGELFF.

The chain employs TRBV7-9 and TRBJ2-1, with D unclear. The CDR3 extends over 15 amino acids. Germline V gene sequence: CDR1 SEHNR, CDR2 FQNEAQ (reference sequence). The germline V and J ends were trimmed by 5 bases and 3 bases, with 14 bases remaining between them. Here the CDR3 DNA reads TGTGCCAGCAGCCCTACGAACAGAGACTACAATGAGCAGTTCTTC. Translation: CASSPTNRDYNEQFF.

The chain has TRBV27 and TRBJ1-1; 7 bases align to TRBD1. Germline V gene data show CDR1 as MNHEY and CDR2 as SMNVEV (reference sequence). V lost 3 bases and J lost 4; bases outside the gene matches: 8. CDR3 length: 15 amino acids. The CDR3 protein is CASSFLQGLRTEAFF. CDR3 bases: TGTGCCAGCAGTTTCCTACAGGGGCTTCGCACTGAAGCTTTCTTT.

The V and J genes are TRBV6-4 and TRBJ2-3, with D tentatively TRBD2 (6 bases). The germline CDR1 and CDR2 sequences are MRHNA and SNTAGT. The V gene lost 2 bases and the J gene lost 4 bases, with 22 bases spanning the gap. This CDR3 spans 18 amino acids. The CDR3 loop reads CASSDRPAREIRPDTQYF. The DNA of the CDR3 is TGTGCCAGCAGTGACAGACCAGCCCGGGAGATAAGACCAGATACGCAGTATTTT.

This clone was recorded once. J is TRBJ1-5 and V is TRBV19; TRBD1 aligns across 11 bases. This CDR3 is built from 16 residues. J was trimmed by 6 bases and V by 5 bases; bases with no gene match: 9. From germline, CDR1 is LNHDA and CDR2 SQIVND (reference sequence). CDR3: CASSPQGQGAAQPQHF. For the CDR3, the DNA is TGTGCCAGTAGTCCCCAAGGACAGGGGGCCGCTCAGCCCCAGCATTTT. Full variable domain (outside the CDR3, taken from reference TRBV19 and TRBJ1-5): DGGITQSPKYLFRKEGQNVTLSCEQNLNHDAMYWYRQDPGQGLRLIYYSQIVNDFQKGDIAEGYSVSREKKESFPLTVTSAQKNPTAFYLCASSPQGQGAAQPQHFGDGTRLSIL.

Comment on this clone: At one end the junction does not follow the germline gene, possibly because of a read error. J is TRBJ2-7 and V is TRBV5-1; 10 bases agree with TRBD1. Germline V gene data show CDR1 as SGHRS and CDR2 as YFSETQ. The CDR3 is made up of 18 amino acids. CDR3 nucleotide sequence: TGCGCCAGCAGTTTGGGGGCACCGGGACAGGGGACAACCTACGAGCAGTACTTC. Residues: CASSLGAPGQGTTYEQYF.

The rearrangement links TRBV6-1 to TRBJ2-5; TRBD1 matches 7 bases. The DNA end is more similar to TRBJ2-7, so the J call may be wrong. Germline CDR1 MNHNS, CDR2 SASEGT. The CDR3 totals 13 residues. CDR3 nucleotide sequence: TGTGCCAGCACTCCGGGACAGTATTACGAGCAGTACTTC. The encoded protein is CASTPGQYYEQYF.

In its sample, this clone was seen once. The chain's CDR3 is CASSLIGTGIYEQYF. The CDR3 nucleotides read TGTGCCAGCAGTCTAATCGGGACAGGGATCTACGAGCAGTACTTC. The rearrangement links TRBV27 to TRBJ2-7; 9 bases line up with TRBD1. The CDR3 is made up of 15 amino acids. Germline V gene lookup returns CDR1 MNHEY and CDR2 SMNVEV (reference sequence). V dropped 5 bases and J dropped 3; count of bases not matched to a gene: 8.

The rearrangement uses TRBV6-5 and TRBJ2-3; D perhaps matches TRBD2 (6 bases). CDR1 and CDR2 from the germline V gene are MNHEY and SVGAGI. The CDR3 contains 14 residues. The V and J ends lost 6 bases and 1 base respectively, with 11 bases between them. CDR3 sequence: CASREAGRTDTQYF. The CDR3 DNA sequence: TGTGCCAGCAGGGAAGCGGGCCGCACAGATACGCAGTATTTT.

The chain employs TRBV6-5 and TRBJ2-1; TRBD1 agrees at 9 bases. Losses at the gene ends were 4 bases for V and 8 bases for J; bases not matched to a gene: 6. The CDR3 loop spans 14 amino acids. Germline-derived CDR1 and CDR2 are MNHEY and SVGAGI. CDR3 residues: CASSFGTGWDEQFF. CDR3 bases: TGTGCCAGCAGTTTTGGGACAGGGTGGGATGAGCAGTTCTTC.

J is TRBJ1-5 and V is TRBV30, with 10 bases identical to TRBD1. After removal of 3 bases from V and 4 bases from J, the junction contained 9 bases not matched to a gene. This CDR3 is built from 16 residues. Looked up from germline, CDR1 is GTSNPN and CDR2 is SVGIG (reference sequence). The CDR3 reads CAWRLWGTGENQPQHF. The CDR3 nucleotides are TGTGCCTGGAGGTTATGGGGGACAGGGGAAAATCAGCCCCAGCATTTT.

V and J are TRBV4-2 and TRBJ2-2, with 8 bases lining up with TRBD2. Losses at the gene ends were 0 bases for V and 6 bases for J; bases not matched to a gene: 6. Germline lookup yields CDR1 LGHNA and CDR2 YNFKEQ. The CDR3 has 16 amino acids. Here the CDR3 reads CASSQDGAGGPGELFF. CDR3 sequence (DNA): TGTGCCAGCAGCCAAGATGGCGCGGGGGGCCCCGGGGAGCTGTTTTTT.